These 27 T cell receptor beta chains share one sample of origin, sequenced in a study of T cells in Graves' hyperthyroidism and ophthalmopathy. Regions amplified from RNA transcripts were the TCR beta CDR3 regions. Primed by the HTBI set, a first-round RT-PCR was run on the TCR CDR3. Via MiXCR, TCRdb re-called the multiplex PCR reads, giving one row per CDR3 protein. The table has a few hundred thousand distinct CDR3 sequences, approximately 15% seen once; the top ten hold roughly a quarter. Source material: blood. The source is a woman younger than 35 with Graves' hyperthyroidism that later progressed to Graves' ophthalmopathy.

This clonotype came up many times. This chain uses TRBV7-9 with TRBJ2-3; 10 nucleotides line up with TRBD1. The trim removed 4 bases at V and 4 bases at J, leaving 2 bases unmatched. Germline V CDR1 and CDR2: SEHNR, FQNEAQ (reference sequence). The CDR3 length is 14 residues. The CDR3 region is CASSSTGGPDTQYF. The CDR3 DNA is TGTGCCAGCAGCTCGACAGGGGGCCCAGATACGCAGTATTTT.

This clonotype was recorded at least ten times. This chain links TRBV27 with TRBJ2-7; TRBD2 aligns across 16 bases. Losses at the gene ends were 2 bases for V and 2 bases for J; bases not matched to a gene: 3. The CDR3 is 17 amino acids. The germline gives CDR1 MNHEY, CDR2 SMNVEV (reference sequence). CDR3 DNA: TGTGCCAGCAGTTTAAAAGGGACTAGCGGGAGGGCCTACGAGCAGTACTTC. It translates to CASSLKGTSGRAYEQYF.

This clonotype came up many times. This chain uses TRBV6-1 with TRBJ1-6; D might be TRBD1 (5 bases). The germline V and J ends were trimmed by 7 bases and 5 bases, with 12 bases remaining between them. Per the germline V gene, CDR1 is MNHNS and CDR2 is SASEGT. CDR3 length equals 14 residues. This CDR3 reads CASKRDGNNSPLHF. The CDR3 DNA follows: TGTGCCAGCAAGAGGGACGGCAATAATTCACCCCTCCACTTT.

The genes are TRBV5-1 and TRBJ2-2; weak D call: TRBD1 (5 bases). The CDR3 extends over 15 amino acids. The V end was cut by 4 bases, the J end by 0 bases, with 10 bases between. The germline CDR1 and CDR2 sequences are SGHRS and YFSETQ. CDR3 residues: CASSQGATNTGELFF. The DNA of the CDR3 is TGCGCCAGCAGCCAAGGGGCCACGAACACCGGGGAGCTGTTTTTT.

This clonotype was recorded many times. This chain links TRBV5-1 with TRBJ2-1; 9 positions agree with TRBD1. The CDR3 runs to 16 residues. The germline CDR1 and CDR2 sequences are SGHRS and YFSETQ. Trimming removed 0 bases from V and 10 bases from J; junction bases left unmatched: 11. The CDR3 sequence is CASSLVPRDREGEQFF. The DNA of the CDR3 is TGCGCCAGCAGCTTGGTACCCCGGGACAGGGAGGGGGAGCAGTTCTTC.

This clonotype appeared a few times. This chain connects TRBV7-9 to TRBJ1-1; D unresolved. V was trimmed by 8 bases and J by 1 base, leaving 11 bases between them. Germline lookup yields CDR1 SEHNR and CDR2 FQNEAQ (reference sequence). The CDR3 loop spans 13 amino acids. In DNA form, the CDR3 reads TGTGCCAGCGGCCCTTGGACGAACACTGAAGCTTTCTTT. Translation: CASGPWTNTEAFF.

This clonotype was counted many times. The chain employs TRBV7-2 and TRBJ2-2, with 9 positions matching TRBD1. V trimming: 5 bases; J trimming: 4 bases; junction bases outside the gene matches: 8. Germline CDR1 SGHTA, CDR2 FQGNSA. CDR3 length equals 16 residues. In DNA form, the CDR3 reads TGTGCCAGCAGCCCCTGGACAGGGGTCGCCACCGGGGAGCTGTTTTTT. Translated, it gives CASSPWTGVATGELFF.

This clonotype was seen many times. CDR3 DNA: TGTGCCAGCAGCTTAGCGGCTAGCGGGATAAACGGGGAGCTGTTTTTT. Its translation: CASSLAASGINGELFF. V and J are TRBV11-2 and TRBJ2-2; 9 bases map to TRBD2. V lost 1 base to trimming and J lost 7 bases; unmatched junction nucleotides: 7. CDR1 is SGHAT, CDR2 FQNNGV, per germline. This CDR3 region has 16 residues.

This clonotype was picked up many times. The CDR3 sequence: CASSFGARLADTYEQYF. The DNA of the CDR3 is TGTGCCAGCAGCTTCGGGGCCCGACTAGCGGACACCTACGAGCAGTACTTC. J is TRBJ2-7 and V is TRBV12-3 or TRBV12-4, with 9 bases lining up with TRBD2. The CDR3 is made up of 17 amino acids. Germline trimming cut 6 bases from V and 2 bases from J; bases unmatched to any gene: 14.

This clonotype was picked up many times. CDR3 sequence: CASGNTMNTEAFF. The DNA for the CDR3 is TGTGCCAGTGGGAACACCATGAACACTGAAGCTTTCTTT. The chain couples TRBV6-1 to TRBJ1-1, with unresolved D. V was cut by 9 bases and J by 0 bases, with 11 bases left in between. The CDR3 is made up of 13 amino acids. Germline CDR1 reads MNHNS; CDR2 reads SASEGT.

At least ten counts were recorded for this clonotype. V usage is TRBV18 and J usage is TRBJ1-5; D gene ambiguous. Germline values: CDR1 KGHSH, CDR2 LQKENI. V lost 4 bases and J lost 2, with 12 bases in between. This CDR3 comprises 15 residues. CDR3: CASSRAPEGNQPQHF. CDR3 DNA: TGTGCCAGCTCACGCGCGCCCGAGGGCAATCAGCCCCAGCATTTT.

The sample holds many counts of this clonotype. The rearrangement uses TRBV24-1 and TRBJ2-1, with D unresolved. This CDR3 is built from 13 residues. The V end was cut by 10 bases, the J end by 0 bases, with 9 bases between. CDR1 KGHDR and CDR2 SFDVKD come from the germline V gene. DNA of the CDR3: TGTGCCACTTCCATGGACTCCTACAATGAGCAGTTCTTC. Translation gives CATSMDSYNEQFF.

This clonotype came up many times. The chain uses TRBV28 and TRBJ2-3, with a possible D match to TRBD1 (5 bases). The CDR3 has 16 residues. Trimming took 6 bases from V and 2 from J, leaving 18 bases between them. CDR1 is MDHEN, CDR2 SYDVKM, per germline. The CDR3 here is CASRGSRQSTTDTQYF. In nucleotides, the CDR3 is TGTGCCAGCAGGGGATCCAGACAGTCCACCACAGATACGCAGTATTTT.

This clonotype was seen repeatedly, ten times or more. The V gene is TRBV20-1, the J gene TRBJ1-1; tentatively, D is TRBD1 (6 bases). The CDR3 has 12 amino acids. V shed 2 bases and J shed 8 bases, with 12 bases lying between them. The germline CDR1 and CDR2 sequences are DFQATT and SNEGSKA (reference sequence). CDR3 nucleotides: TGCAGTGCTAGAAGGGGGATCGGGGAAGCTTTCTTT. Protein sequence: CSARRGIGEAFF.

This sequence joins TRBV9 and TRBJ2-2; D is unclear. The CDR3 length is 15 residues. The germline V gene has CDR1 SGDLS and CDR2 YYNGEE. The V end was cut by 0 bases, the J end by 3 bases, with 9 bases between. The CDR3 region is CASSVAGTDTGELFF. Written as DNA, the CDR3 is TGTGCCAGCAGCGTAGCGGGTACAGACACCGGGGAGCTGTTTTTT.

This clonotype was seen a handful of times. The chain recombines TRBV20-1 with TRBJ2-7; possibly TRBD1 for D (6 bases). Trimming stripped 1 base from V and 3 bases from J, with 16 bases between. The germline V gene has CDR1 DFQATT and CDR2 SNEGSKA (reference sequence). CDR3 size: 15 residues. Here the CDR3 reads CSARAVQGISYEQYF. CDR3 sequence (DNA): TGCAGTGCTAGAGCCGTACAGGGTATTAGCTACGAGCAGTACTTC.

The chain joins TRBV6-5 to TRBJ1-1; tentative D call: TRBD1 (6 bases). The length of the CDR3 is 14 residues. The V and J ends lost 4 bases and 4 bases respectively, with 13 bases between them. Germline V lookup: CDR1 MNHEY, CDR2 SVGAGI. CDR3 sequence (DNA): TGTGCCAGCAGTTTCGGACAGACGAGCACTGAAGCTTTCTTT. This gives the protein CASSFGQTSTEAFF.

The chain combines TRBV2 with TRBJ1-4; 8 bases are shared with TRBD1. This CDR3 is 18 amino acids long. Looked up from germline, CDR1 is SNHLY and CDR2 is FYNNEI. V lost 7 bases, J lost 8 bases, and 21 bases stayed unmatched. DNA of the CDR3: TGTGCCAGCACTATCAGCGGAGGTCATCAGGGGGCGTGGGAAAAACTGTTTTTT. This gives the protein CASTISGGHQGAWEKLFF. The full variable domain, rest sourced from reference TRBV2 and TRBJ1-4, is EPEVTQTPSHQVTQMGQEVILRCVPISNHLYFYWYRQILGQKVEFLVSFYNNEISEKSEIFDDQFSVERPDGSNFTLKIRSTKLEDSAMYFCASTISGGHQGAWEKLFFGSGTQLSVL.

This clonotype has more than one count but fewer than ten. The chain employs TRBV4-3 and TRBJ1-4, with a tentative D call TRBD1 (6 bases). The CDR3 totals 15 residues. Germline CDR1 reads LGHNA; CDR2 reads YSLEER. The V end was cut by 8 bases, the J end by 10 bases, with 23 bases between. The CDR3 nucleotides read TGCGCCAGCTCGAAAGATAGGGGGAGCATAGGAAAACTGTTTTTT. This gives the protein CASSKDRGSIGKLFF.

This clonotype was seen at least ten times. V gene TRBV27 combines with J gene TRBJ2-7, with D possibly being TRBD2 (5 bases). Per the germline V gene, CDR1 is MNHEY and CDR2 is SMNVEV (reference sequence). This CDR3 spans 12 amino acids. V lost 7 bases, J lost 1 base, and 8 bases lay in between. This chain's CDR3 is CASISESYEQYF. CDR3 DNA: TGTGCCAGCATTAGCGAGTCCTACGAGCAGTACTTC.

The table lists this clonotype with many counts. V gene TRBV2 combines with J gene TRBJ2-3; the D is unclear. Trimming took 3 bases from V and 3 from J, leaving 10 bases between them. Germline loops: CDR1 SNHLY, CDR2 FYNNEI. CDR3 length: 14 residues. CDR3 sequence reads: CASSEWTVTDTQYF. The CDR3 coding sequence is TGTGCCAGCAGTGAGTGGACCGTAACAGATACGCAGTATTTT. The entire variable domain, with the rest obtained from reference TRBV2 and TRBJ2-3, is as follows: EPEVTQTPSHQVTQMGQEVILRCVPISNHLYFYWYRQILGQKVEFLVSFYNNEISEKSEIFDDQFSVERPDGSNFTLKIRSTKLEDSAMYFCASSEWTVTDTQYFGPGTRLTVL.

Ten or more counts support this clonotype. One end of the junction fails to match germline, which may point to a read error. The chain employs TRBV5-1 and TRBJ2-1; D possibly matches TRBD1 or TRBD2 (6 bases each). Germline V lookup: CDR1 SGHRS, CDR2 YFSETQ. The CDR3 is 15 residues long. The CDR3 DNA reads TGTGCCAGCAGTTTAGAGGGGGGCTCCTACAATGAGCAGTTCTTC. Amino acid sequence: CASSLEGGSYNEQFF.

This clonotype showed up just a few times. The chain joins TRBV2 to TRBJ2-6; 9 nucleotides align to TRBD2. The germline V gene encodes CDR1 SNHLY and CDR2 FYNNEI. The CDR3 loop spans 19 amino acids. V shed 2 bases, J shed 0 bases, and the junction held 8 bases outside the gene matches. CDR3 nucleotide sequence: TGTGCCAGCAGTGAAAGGGGTAGCGGGGGTGGCTCTGGGGCCAACGTCCTGACTTTC. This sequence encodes CASSERGSGGGSGANVLTF.

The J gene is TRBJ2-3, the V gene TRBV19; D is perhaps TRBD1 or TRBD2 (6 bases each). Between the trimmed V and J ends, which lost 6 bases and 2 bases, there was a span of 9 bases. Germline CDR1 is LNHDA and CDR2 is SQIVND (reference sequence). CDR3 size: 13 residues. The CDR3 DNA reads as TGTGCCAGTAGCTGGGGGGCCACAGATACGCAGTATTTT. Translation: CASSWGATDTQYF.

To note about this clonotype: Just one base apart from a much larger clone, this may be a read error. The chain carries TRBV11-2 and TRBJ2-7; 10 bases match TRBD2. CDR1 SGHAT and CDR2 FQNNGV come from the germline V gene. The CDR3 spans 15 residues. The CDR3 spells CTSSSPSGSSYEQYF. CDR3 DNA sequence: TGTACCAGCAGCTCCCCTAGCGGGAGTTCCTACGAGCAGTACTTC.

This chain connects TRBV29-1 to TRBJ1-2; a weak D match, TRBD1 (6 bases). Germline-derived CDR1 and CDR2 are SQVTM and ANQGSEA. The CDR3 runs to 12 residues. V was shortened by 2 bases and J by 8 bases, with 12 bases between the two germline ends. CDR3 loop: CSVEFWGQGYTF. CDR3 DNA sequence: TGCAGCGTTGAATTCTGGGGGCAAGGCTACACCTTC.

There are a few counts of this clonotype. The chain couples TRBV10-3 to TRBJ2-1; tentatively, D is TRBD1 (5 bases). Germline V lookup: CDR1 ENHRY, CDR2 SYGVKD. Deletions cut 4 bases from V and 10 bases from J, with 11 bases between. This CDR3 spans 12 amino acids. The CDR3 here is CAISVGAREQFF. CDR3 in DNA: TGTGCCATCAGTGTAGGGGCCCGGGAGCAGTTCTTC.